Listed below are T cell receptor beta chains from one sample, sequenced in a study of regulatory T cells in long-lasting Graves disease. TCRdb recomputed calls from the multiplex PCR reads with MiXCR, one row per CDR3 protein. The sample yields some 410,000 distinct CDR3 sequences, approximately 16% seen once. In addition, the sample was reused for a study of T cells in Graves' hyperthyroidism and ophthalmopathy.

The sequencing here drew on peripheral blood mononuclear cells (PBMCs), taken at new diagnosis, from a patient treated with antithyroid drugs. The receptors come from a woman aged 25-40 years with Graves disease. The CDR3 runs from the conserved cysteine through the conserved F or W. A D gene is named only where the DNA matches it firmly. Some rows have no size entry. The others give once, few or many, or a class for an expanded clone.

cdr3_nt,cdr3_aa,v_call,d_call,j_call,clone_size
TGTGCCAGCTCACGGGGACAGCCTAATGAGCAGTTCTTC,CASSRGQPNEQFF,TRBV18,TRBD1,TRBJ2-1,many
TGCGCCAGCAGCCAACAAATAAGACAGACTCTCACAGATACGCAGTATTTT,CASSQQIRQTLTDTQYF,TRBV4-3,.,TRBJ2-3,.
TGTGCCATCAGGGACCGCGGCACTGAAGCTTTCTTT,CAIRDRGTEAFF,TRBV10-3,.,TRBJ1-1,many
TGTGCCAGCAGCCAAGCGGGGGGGATCCAAGAGACCCAGTACTTC,CASSQAGGIQETQYF,TRBV11-1,TRBD2,TRBJ2-5,.
TGTGCCAGCAGCCTCGGCGGGAGCGGAGTTGAGCAGTTCTTC,CASSLGGSGVEQFF,TRBV6-2/TRBV6-3,TRBD2,TRBJ2-1,many
TGTGCCAGCAGCCTCGCAGGGTCGAAGGAAAAACTGTTTTTT,CASSLAGSKEKLFF,TRBV6-1,.,TRBJ1-4,few
TGCAGCGTGCCCCCGGAGGGGACGTCGGAGACCCAGTACTTC,CSVPPEGTSETQYF,TRBV29-1,.,TRBJ2-5,.
TGTGCCAGCAGCTCCCAACGGAAAGCTTTCTTT,CASSSQRKAFF,TRBV12-3/TRBV12-4,.,TRBJ1-1,medium-sized
TGTGCCACCACTCCGGGACCTGACACAGATACGCAGTATTTT,CATTPGPDTDTQYF,TRBV15,.,TRBJ2-3,.
TGCAGTGCTAGGGACAGGGGTTTCTCCTACGAGCAGTACTTC,CSARDRGFSYEQYF,TRBV20-1,TRBD1,TRBJ2-7,few
TGTGCCAGCAGTCGGACAGGGTCGGGGGGGTTTTACAATGAGCAGTTCTTC,CASSRTGSGGFYNEQFF,TRBV12-3/TRBV12-4,.,TRBJ2-1,many
TGTGCCAGCAGCTTAGGTGCCAGGGGGGATGAGCAGTTCTTC,CASSLGARGDEQFF,TRBV11-2,.,TRBJ2-1,many
TGTGCCAGCAGCTTAGCGGATGGGACTCCTGCAGATACGCAGTATTTT,CASSLADGTPADTQYF,TRBV7-2,.,TRBJ2-3,many
TGCAGTGCTAGAGATCTCGAGGGTCTGGGCTATGGCTACACCTTC,CSARDLEGLGYGYTF,TRBV20-1,.,TRBJ1-2,many
TGTGCCAGCAGTTTAATTATCCGGGACAACTCCTACGAGCAGTACTTC,CASSLIIRDNSYEQYF,TRBV28,.,TRBJ2-7,many
TGTGCCAGCAGCGGGGGACAGCAAGAGACCCAGTACTTC,CASSGGQQETQYF,TRBV11-3,TRBD1,TRBJ2-5,many
TGTGCCAGCAGCCGGAGCGGGACGGGCACCGGGGAGCTGTTTTTT,CASSRSGTGTGELFF,TRBV28,TRBD2,TRBJ2-2,many
TGTGCCAGCAGTGCGTTAAAAGGCGCGAACACTGAAGCTTTCTTT,CASSALKGANTEAFF,TRBV2,.,TRBJ1-1,many
TGCGCCAGCAGCGTCGGGGGGCGAGAGACCGGGGAGCTGTTTTTT,CASSVGGRETGELFF,TRBV4-3,.,TRBJ2-2,.
TGTGCCAGCAATACGGGTTTTGGGACCCACACCGGGGAGCTGTTTTTT,CASNTGFGTHTGELFF,TRBV11-2,.,TRBJ2-2,many
TGCGCCAGCAGCCACCCACGGGACAGGGTGAGTCCTGAAGCTTTCTTT,CASSHPRDRVSPEAFF,TRBV4-1,TRBD1,TRBJ1-1,.
TGTGCCAGCAGCCGAGATCAGGGACAGGGATCTGCGCCTAGCACAGATACGCAGTATTTT,CASSRDQGQGSAPSTDTQYF,TRBV4-1,TRBD1,TRBJ2-3,many
TGCAGTGCCAATCCGGGACACCTAAATCAGCCCCAGCATTTT,CSANPGHLNQPQHF,TRBV20-1,.,TRBJ1-5,.
TGTGCCAGCAGCATGAGGGAACAGGGGGTCACAGATACGCAGTATTTT,CASSMREQGVTDTQYF,TRBV5-4,TRBD1,TRBJ2-3,many
TGTGCCAGCAGCGCCCGAGACGGCGGCTCCTACAATGAGCAGTTCTTC,CASSARDGGSYNEQFF,TRBV9,.,TRBJ2-1,many
TGTGCCAGCAGTTTTGCCGGGAACACTGAAGCTCTCTTT,CASSFAGNTEALF,TRBV12-3/TRBV12-4,.,TRBJ1-1,.
TGTGCCAGCAGCTCACAACAGGGGGCGCCCGGTCAGCCCCAGCATTTT,CASSSQQGAPGQPQHF,TRBV7-2,TRBD1,TRBJ1-5,many
TGTGCCTGGAGTGTCTACAGGGGCCCAAACACCGGGGAGCTGTTTTTT,CAWSVYRGPNTGELFF,TRBV30,TRBD1,TRBJ2-2,few
TGTGCCAGCAGCCCTTCAAAAGCGGGAGGCCGAGATAAGCAGTTCTTC,CASSPSKAGGRDKQFF,TRBV5-6,TRBD2,TRBJ2-1,.
TGCGCCAGCAGAAGTACTGACGGTCTCTCCTACGAGCAGTACTTC,CASRSTDGLSYEQYF,TRBV5-1,.,TRBJ2-7,many
TGTGCCAGCAGATTGGGGCCCTCCTACGAGCAGTACTTC,CASRLGPSYEQYF,TRBV7-2,.,TRBJ2-7,once
TGCAGTGCTAGTGGGTTCGACAGGGGATCTCCCGGGGAGCTGTTTTTT,CSASGFDRGSPGELFF,TRBV20-1,TRBD1,TRBJ2-2,few
TGTGCCATCAGTGTCAGCGCTACTGGCTCCTACGAGCAGTACTTC,CAISVSATGSYEQYF,TRBV10-3,.,TRBJ2-7,many
TGTGCCAGCAGCCAAGGCGGGGAGCGGTACCTATACACAGATACGCAGTATTTT,CASSQGGERYLYTDTQYF,TRBV14,.,TRBJ2-3,many
TGCGCCAGCACTCCACGTGTCAATGAGCAGTTCTTC,CASTPRVNEQFF,TRBV10-2,.,TRBJ2-1,many
TGTGCCAGCAGTCCGGACTCGTCGATGTCCCGTGAGCAGTTCTTC,CASSPDSSMSREQFF,TRBV5-5,.,TRBJ2-1,few
TGTGCCAGCACCTTGAACTGGGGCTCCTACAATGAGCAGTTCTTC,CASTLNWGSYNEQFF,TRBV12-3/TRBV12-4,.,TRBJ2-1,many
TGTGCCAGCAGCCAGCCGGGACACCCGAACACTGAAGCTTTCTTT,CASSQPGHPNTEAFF,TRBV7-9,.,TRBJ1-1,once
TGTGCCAGCAGCTTCGGTAAAGAGACCCAGTACTTC,CASSFGKETQYF,TRBV13,.,TRBJ2-5,many
TGTGCCAGCAGCTTCAGGTCGTTCGAGGTGTCTGGCTACACCTTC,CASSFRSFEVSGYTF,TRBV7-9,.,TRBJ1-2,many